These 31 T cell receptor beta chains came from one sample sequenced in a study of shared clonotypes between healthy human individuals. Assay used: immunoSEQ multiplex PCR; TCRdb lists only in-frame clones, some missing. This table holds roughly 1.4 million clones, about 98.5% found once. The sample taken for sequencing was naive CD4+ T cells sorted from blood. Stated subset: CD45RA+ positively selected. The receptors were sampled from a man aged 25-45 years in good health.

The CDR3: CASRTGTGRDTQYF. The CDR3 nucleotides are TGTGCCAGCAGAACCGGGACAGGGAGAGATACGCAGTATTTT. V usage is TRBV6-6 and J usage is TRBJ2-3; the match to TRBD1 covers 9 bases. After removal of 6 bases from V and 5 bases from J, the junction contained 6 bases not matched to a gene. The CDR3 covers 14 residues. The germline CDR1 and CDR2 sequences are MNHNY and SVGAGI (reference sequence).

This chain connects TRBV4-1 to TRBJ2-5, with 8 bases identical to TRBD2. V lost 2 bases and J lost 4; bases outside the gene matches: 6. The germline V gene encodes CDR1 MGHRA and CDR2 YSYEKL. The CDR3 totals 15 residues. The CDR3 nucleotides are TGCGCCAGCAGCCAACCAACCCTAGCGGGAGAGACCCAGTACTTC. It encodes CASSQPTLAGETQYF.

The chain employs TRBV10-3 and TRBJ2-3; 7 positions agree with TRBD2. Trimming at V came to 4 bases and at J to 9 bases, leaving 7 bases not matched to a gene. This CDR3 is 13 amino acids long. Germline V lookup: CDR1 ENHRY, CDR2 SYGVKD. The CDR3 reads CAISASSGETQYF. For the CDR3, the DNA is TGTGCCATCAGTGCATCTAGCGGTGAGACGCAGTATTTT.

CDR3 protein: CASSLQGDFLVSYNEQFF. The CDR3 coding sequence is TGTGCCAGCAGTTTACAGGGGGACTTCTTAGTATCCTACAATGAGCAGTTCTTC. The chain couples TRBV28 to TRBJ2-1; D may be TRBD1 (7 bases). The CDR3 has 18 residues. V lost 2 bases and J 1 base, leaving 18 bases between the germline ends. Germline CDR1 reads MDHEN; CDR2 reads SYDVKM. The full variable domain, its missing parts supplied by reference TRBV28 and TRBJ2-1, is DVKVTQSSRYLVKRTGEKVFLECVQDMDHENMFWYRQDPGLGLRLIYFSYDVKMKEKGDIPEGYSVSREKKERFSLILESASTNQTSMYLCASSLQGDFLVSYNEQFFGPGTRLTVL.

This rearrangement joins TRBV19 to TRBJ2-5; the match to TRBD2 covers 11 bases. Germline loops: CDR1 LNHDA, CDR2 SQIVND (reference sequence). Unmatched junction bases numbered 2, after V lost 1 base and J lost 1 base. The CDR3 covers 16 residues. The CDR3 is CASSIAGTSGQETQYF. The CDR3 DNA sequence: TGTGCCAGTAGTATAGCCGGGACTAGCGGCCAAGAGACCCAGTACTTC.

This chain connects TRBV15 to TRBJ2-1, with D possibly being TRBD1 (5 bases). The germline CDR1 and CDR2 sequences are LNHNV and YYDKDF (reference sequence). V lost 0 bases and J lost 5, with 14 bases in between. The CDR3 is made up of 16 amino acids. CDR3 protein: CATSRDSVWGDNEQFF. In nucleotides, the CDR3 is TGTGCCACCAGCAGAGATTCGGTTTGGGGCGACAATGAGCAGTTCTTC.

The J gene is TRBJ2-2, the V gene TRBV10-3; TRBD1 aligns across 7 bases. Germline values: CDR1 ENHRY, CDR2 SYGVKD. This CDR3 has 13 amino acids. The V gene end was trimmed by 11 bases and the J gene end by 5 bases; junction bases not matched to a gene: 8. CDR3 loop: CALRTGGTGELFF. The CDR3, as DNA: TGTGCCCTACGGACAGGCGGTACCGGGGAGCTGTTTTTT.

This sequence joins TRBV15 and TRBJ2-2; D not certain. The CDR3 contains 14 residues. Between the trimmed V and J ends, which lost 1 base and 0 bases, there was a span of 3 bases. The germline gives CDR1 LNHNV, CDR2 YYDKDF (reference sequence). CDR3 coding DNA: TGTGCCACCAGCAGAGGGTCGAACACCGGGGAGCTGTTTTTT. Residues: CATSRGSNTGELFF.

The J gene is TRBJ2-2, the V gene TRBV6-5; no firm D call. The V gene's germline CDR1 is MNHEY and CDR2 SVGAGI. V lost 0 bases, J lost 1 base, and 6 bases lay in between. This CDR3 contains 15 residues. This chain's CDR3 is CASSYSQRNTGELFF. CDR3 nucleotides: TGTGCCAGCAGTTACTCCCAAAGGAACACCGGGGAGCTGTTTTTT.

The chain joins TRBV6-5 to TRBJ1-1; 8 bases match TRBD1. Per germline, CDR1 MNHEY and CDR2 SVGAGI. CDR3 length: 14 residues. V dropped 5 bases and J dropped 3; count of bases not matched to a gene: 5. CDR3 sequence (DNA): TGTGCCAGCAGTCCAGGACAGGGTTACACTGAAGCTTTCTTT. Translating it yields CASSPGQGYTEAFF.

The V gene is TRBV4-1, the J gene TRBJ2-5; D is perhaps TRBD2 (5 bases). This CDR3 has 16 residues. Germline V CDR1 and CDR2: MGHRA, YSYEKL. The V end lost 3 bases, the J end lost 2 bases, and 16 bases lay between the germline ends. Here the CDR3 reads CASSQVGIGGQETQYF. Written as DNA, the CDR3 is TGCGCCAGCAGCCAGGTGGGGATAGGAGGACAAGAGACCCAGTACTTC.

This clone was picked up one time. The CDR3: CASSLIIGSTGELFF. CDR3 DNA: TGTGCCAGCAGCTTAATTATAGGATCGACCGGGGAGCTGTTTTTT. The chain is built from TRBV7-9 and TRBJ2-2, with unresolved D. Germline V lookup: CDR1 SEHNR, CDR2 FQNEAQ (reference sequence). V lost 2 bases and J 5 bases, leaving 12 bases between the germline ends. The CDR3 sequence is 15 residues long.

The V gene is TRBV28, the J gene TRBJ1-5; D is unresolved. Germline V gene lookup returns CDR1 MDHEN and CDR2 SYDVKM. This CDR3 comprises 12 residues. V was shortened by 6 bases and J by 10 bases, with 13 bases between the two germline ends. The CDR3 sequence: CASRPLAGPQHF. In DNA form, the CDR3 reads TGTGCCAGCAGACCCCTCGCGGGACCCCAGCATTTT.

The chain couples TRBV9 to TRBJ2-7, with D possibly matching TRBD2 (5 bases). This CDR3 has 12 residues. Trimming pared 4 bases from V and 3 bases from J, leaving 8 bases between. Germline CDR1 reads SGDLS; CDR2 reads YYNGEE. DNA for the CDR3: TGTGCCAGCAGCACTGGAGGCTACGAGCAGTACTTC. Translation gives CASSTGGYEQYF.

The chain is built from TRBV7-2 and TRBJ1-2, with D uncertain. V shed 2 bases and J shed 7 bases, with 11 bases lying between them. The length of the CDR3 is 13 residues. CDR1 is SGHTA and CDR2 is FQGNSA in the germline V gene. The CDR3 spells CASSLRHILGYTF. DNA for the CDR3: TGTGCCAGCAGCTTAAGACATATCCTTGGCTACACCTTC.

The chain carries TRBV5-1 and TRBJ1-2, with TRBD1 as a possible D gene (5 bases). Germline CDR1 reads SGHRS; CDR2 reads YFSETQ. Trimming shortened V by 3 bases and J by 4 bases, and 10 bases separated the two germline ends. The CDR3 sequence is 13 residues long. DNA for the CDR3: TGCGCCAGCAGCTCGGGACGCCCCTATGGCTACACCTTC. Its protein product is CASSSGRPYGYTF. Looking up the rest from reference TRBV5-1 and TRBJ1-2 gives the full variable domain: KAGVTQTPRYLIKTRGQQVTLSCSPISGHRSVSWYQQTPGQGLQFLFEYFSETQRNKGNFPGRFSGRQFSNSRSEMNVSTLELGDSALYLCASSSGRPYGYTFGSGTRLTVV.

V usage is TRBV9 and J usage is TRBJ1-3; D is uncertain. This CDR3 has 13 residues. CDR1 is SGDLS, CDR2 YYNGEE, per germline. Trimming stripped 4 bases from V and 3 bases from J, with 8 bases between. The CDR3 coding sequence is TGTGCCAGCAGCAGCATGAGTGGAAACACCATATATTTT. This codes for CASSSMSGNTIYF. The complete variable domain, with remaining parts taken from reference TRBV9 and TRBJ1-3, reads DSGVTQTPKHLITATGQRVTLRCSPRSGDLSVYWYQQSLDQGLQFLIQYYNGEERAKGNILERFSAQQFPDLHSELNLSSLELGDSALYFCASSSMSGNTIYFGEGSWLTVV.

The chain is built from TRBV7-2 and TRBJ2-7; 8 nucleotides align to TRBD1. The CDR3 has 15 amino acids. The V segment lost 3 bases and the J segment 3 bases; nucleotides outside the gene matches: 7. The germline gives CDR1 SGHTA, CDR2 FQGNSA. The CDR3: CASSFRDRSIYEQYF. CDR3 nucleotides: TGTGCCAGCAGCTTCCGGGACAGGAGTATCTACGAGCAGTACTTC. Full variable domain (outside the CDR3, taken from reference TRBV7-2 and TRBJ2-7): GAGVSQSPSNKVTEKGKDVELRCDPISGHTALYWYRQSLGQGLEFLIYFQGNSAPDKSGLPSDRFSAERTGGSVSTLTIQRTQQEDSAVYLCASSFRDRSIYEQYFGPGTRLTVT.

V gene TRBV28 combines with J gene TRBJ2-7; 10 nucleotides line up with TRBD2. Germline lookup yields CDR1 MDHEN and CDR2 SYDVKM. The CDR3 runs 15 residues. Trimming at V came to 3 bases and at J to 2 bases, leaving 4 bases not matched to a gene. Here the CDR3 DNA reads TGTGCCAGCAGTTTGGGGGGACTAGCGACCTACGAGCAGTACTTC. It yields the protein CASSLGGLATYEQYF.

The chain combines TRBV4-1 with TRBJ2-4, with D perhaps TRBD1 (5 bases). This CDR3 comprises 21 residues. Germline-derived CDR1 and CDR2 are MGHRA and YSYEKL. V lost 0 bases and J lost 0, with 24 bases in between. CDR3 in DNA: TGCGCCAGCAGCCAAGATAAGGAAGGGGCCGCACACACCCTAGCCAAAAACATTCAGTACTTC. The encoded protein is CASSQDKEGAAHTLAKNIQYF.

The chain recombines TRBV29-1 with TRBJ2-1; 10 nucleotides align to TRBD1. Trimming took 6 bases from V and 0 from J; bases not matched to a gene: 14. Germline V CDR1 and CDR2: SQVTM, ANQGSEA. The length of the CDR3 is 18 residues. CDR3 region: CSVPPDRGSLSSYNEQFF. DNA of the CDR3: TGCAGCGTACCTCCGGACAGGGGGTCGTTGAGCTCCTACAATGAGCAGTTCTTC.

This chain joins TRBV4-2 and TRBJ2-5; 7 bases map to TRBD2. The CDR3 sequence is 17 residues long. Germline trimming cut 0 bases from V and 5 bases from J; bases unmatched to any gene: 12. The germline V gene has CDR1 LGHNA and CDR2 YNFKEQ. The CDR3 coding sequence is TGTGCCAGCAGCCAAGAGGGTCGGCGGGAGTACGGGGAGACCCAGTACTTC. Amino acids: CASSQEGRREYGETQYF.

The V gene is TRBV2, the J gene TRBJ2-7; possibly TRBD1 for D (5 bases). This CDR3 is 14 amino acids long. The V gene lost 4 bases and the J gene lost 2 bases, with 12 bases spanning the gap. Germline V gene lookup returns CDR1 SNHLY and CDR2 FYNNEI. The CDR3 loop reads CASSVTDSAYEQYF. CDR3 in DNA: TGTGCCAGCAGTGTAACAGACAGTGCCTACGAGCAGTACTTC.

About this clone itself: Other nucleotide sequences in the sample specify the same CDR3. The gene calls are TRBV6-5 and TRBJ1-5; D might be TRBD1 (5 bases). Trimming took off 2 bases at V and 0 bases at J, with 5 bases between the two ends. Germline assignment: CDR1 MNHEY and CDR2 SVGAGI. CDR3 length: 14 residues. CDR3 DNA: TGTGCCAGCAGTTACGGGGGTAGCAATCAGCCCCAGCATTTT. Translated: CASSYGGSNQPQHF.

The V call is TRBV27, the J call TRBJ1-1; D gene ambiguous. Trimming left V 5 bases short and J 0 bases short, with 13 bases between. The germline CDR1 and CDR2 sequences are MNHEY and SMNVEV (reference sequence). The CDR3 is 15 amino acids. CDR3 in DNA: TGTGCCAGCAGTCCACTCCGAAGTATGAACACTGAAGCTTTCTTT. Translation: CASSPLRSMNTEAFF.

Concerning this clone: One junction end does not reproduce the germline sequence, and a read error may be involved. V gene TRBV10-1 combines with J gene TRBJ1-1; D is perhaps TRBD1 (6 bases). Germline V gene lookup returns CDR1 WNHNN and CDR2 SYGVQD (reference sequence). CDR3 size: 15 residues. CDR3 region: CASSESLGANTEAFF. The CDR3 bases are TGCGCCAGCAGCGAGTCCTTGGGGGCGAACACTGAAGCTTTCTTT.

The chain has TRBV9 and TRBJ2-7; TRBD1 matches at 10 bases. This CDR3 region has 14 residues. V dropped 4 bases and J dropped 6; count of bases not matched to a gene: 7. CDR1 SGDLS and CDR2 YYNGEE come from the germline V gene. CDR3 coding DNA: TGTGCCAGCAGCCTGGGACAGGGGCATGGCGAGCAGTACTTC. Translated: CASSLGQGHGEQYF.

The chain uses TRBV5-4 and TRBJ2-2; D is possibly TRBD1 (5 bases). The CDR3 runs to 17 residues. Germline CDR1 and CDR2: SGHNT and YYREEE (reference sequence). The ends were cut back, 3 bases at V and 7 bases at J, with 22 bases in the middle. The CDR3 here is CASSSQGVRSLGGELFF. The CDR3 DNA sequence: TGTGCCAGCAGCTCCCAAGGGGTACGGAGCCTGGGCGGGGAGCTGTTTTTT.

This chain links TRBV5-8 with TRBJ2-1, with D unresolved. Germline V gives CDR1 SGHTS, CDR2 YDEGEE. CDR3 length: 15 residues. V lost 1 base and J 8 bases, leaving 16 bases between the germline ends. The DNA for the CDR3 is TGTGCCAGCAGCTTGTCGCCTACCCGCCGCTATGAGCAGTTCTTC. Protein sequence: CASSLSPTRRYEQFF.

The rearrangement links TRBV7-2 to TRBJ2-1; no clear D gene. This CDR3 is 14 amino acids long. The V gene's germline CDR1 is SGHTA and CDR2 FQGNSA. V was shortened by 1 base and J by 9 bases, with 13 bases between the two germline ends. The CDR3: CASSLGEFSLEQFF. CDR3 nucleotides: TGTGCCAGCAGCTTAGGGGAATTTAGTCTTGAGCAGTTCTTC.

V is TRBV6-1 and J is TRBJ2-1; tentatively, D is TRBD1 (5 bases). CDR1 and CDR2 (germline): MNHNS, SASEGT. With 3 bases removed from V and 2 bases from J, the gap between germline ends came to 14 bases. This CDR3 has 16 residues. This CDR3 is CASSEIKGPAYNEQFF. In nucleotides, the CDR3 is TGTGCCAGCAGTGAGATAAAGGGGCCGGCCTACAATGAGCAGTTCTTC.